These 29 T cell receptor beta chains share one sample of origin, sequenced in a study of T cell repertoires in cytomegalovirus infection. MiXCR, applied by TCRdb to the reads, yields one record per CDR3 protein. The table shows over 150,000 distinct CDR3 sequences, with approximately 15% occurring only once. Sequencing input: PBMCs. All receptors derive from a human donor in good health (CMV status not recorded). Some clones in this sample may be carry-over from other donors' samples.

Only a few counts were recorded for this clonotype. The chain recombines TRBV18 with TRBJ2-1, with TRBD2 matching 10 bases. With 0 bases clipped from V and 9 bases from J, the junction kept 5 bases outside the gene matches. In germline, CDR1 is KGHSH, CDR2 LQKENI. The CDR3 has 15 amino acids. This chain's CDR3 is CASSPPLAGDLEQFF. CDR3 bases: TGTGCCAGCTCACCACCCCTAGCGGGGGATCTTGAGCAGTTCTTC. Looking up the rest from reference TRBV18 and TRBJ2-1 gives the full variable domain: NAGVMQNPRHLVRRRGQEARLRCSPMKGHSHVYWYRQLPEEGLKFMVYLQKENIIDESGMPKERFSAEFPKEGPSILRIQQVVRGDSAAYFCASSPPLAGDLEQFFGPGTRLTVL.

This clonotype was counted at least ten times. The chain employs TRBV12-3 or TRBV12-4 and TRBJ2-1, with a tentative D call TRBD1 (6 bases). V was trimmed by 1 base and J by 2 bases, leaving 18 bases between them. This CDR3 is 18 amino acids long. The DNA for the CDR3 is TGTGCCAGCAGTTTAGGTCTCGGTAAGGGGGATCCCTACAATGAGCAGTTCTTC. Its translation is CASSLGLGKGDPYNEQFF.

The V and J genes are TRBV2 and TRBJ1-3, with D possibly TRBD1 on 6 matching bases. V was cut by 8 bases and J by 0 bases, with 20 bases left in between. This CDR3 is 17 amino acids long. Germline V gene data show CDR1 as SNHLY and CDR2 as FYNNEI. DNA of the CDR3: TGTGCCAGCGATGTAATAGGGGGAGACACCTCTGGAAACACCATATATTTT. Encoded protein: CASDVIGGDTSGNTIYF.

This clonotype showed up just a few times. The chain joins TRBV20-1 to TRBJ2-7, with TRBD1 identical over 7 bases. Germline loops: CDR1 DFQATT, CDR2 SNEGSKA (reference sequence). J was trimmed by 6 bases and V by 0 bases; bases with no gene match: 8. This CDR3 spans 14 amino acids. CDR3 nucleotide sequence: TGCAGTGCTAGAGATCGTCAGGGGGTTGGCGAGCAGTACTTC. Translated, it gives CSARDRQGVGEQYF.

This clonotype was recorded at least ten times. The V and J genes are TRBV12-3 or TRBV12-4 and TRBJ2-1; a possible D gene is TRBD1 (5 bases). The CDR3 totals 12 residues. Trimming took 6 bases from V and 5 from J, leaving 8 bases between them. Here the CDR3 reads CASRLTDNEQFF. The CDR3 DNA is TGTGCCAGCAGGCTGACAGACAATGAGCAGTTCTTC.

This clonotype showed up just once. The chain employs TRBV29-1 and TRBJ2-7; 8 nucleotides match TRBD2. The CDR3 consists of 12 residues. The germline V gene encodes CDR1 SQVTM and CDR2 ANQGSEA. The trim removed 1 base at V and 7 bases at J, leaving 3 bases unmatched. CDR3 nucleotide sequence: TGCAGCGTTGAAGGTAGCGGGATTGAGCAGTACTTC. This translates into CSVEGSGIEQYF.

This clonotype was observed a few times. The V gene is TRBV29-1, the J gene TRBJ2-2; perhaps TRBD1 as D (5 bases). In germline, CDR1 is SQVTM, CDR2 ANQGSEA. This CDR3 is built from 13 residues. Trimming pared 6 bases from V and 4 bases from J, leaving 12 bases between. CDR3 protein: CSVTGLPTGELFF. CDR3 nucleotide sequence: TGCAGCGTCACAGGCCTCCCCACCGGGGAGCTGTTTTTT.

This sequence joins TRBV18 and TRBJ2-2; D unclear. V lost 0 bases to trimming and J lost 7 bases, with 12 bases between them. Germline values: CDR1 KGHSH, CDR2 LQKENI. This CDR3 region has 15 residues. The CDR3 here is CASSPPVMSRGELFF. The DNA for the CDR3 is TGTGCCAGCTCACCACCGGTCATGTCCCGCGGGGAGCTGTTTTTT.

This chain joins TRBV28 and TRBJ2-1, with D perhaps matching TRBD1 or TRBD2 (6 bases each). V was pared by 1 base and J by 1 base, with 11 bases between. The CDR3 is made up of 16 amino acids. Germline V gene lookup returns CDR1 MDHEN and CDR2 SYDVKM. The CDR3 coding sequence is TGTGCCAGCAGTTTATTAGGGGGGAGTTCCTACAATGAGCAGTTCTTC. Protein sequence: CASSLLGGSSYNEQFF.

This chain joins TRBV7-3 and TRBJ2-1; TRBD1 agrees at 7 bases. The CDR3 is 15 residues long. Germline CDR1 and CDR2: SGHTA and FQGTGA. Unmatched junction bases numbered 9, after V lost 5 bases and J lost 5 bases. The CDR3, as DNA: TGTGCCAGCAGCCCTAGGGACAGCACCGACAATGAGCAGTTCTTC. Protein: CASSPRDSTDNEQFF.

In its sample, this clonotype was seen a few times. This chain uses TRBV6-5 with TRBJ2-1, with 9 positions matching TRBD1. The germline V gene has CDR1 MNHEY and CDR2 SVGAGI. The J segment lost 7 bases and the V segment lost 2 bases, leaving 9 bases of the junction unmatched. The CDR3 contains 16 residues. The CDR3 nucleotides read TGTGCCAGCAGTTACCCCGGACAGGGGTCGAAGAATGAGCAGTTCTTC. It yields the protein CASSYPGQGSKNEQFF.

This clonotype was counted ten times or more. CDR3 loop: CASSSRAGLETQYF. The CDR3 coding sequence is TGTGCCAGCAGCTCTCGGGCGGGGCTGGAGACCCAGTACTTC. This sequence joins TRBV5-6 and TRBJ2-5, with a weak D call TRBD2 (6 bases). Germline CDR1 SGHDT, CDR2 YYEEEE. The V and J ends lost 3 bases and 5 bases respectively, with 14 bases between them. The CDR3 loop spans 14 amino acids.

This clonotype was seen only a few times. The chain joins TRBV6-2 or TRBV6-3 to TRBJ1-4; no definite D call. The CDR3 consists of 14 residues. Trimming shortened V by 2 bases and J by 0 bases, and 4 bases separated the two germline ends. Germline V gene lookup returns CDR1 MNHEY and CDR2 SVGEGT. DNA for the CDR3: TGTGCCAGCAGTTACGTGGCAACTAATGAAAAACTGTTTTTT. As protein: CASSYVATNEKLFF.

This clonotype has more than one count but fewer than ten. The CDR3 sequence is CASSQVYYREDGYTF. DNA of the CDR3: TGCGCCAGCAGCCAAGTTTATTACAGGGAGGATGGCTACACCTTC. This rearrangement joins TRBV4-1 to TRBJ1-2; D is perhaps TRBD1 (6 bases). Trimming took 1 base from V and 6 from J, leaving 15 bases between them. The V gene's germline CDR1 is MGHRA and CDR2 YSYEKL. The CDR3 loop spans 15 amino acids.

This chain joins TRBV20-1 and TRBJ2-1; TRBD2 aligns across 8 bases. The CDR3 loop spans 17 amino acids. Trimming took 0 bases from V and 4 from J; bases not matched to a gene: 11. CDR1 DFQATT and CDR2 SNEGSKA come from the germline V gene (reference sequence). The CDR3 here is CSARDLKVAGKYNEQFF. The CDR3 nucleotides are TGCAGTGCTAGAGATCTTAAGGTAGCGGGGAAATACAATGAGCAGTTCTTC.

This clonotype was found many times. The V and J genes are TRBV7-2 and TRBJ2-5; unclear D gene. CDR1 SGHTA and CDR2 FQGNSA come from the germline V gene. The length of the CDR3 is 14 residues. The V and J ends lost 6 bases and 1 base respectively, with 12 bases between them. The CDR3 DNA sequence: TGTGCCAGCAGTAGTGGACGGATCCAAGAGACCCAGTACTTC. It specifies CASSSGRIQETQYF.

This rearrangement joins TRBV10-3 to TRBJ2-5; no firm D call. Germline CDR1 reads ENHRY; CDR2 reads SYGVKD. This CDR3 region has 14 residues. Trimming left V 0 bases short and J 0 bases short, with 5 bases between. The CDR3 sequence: CAISESGNQETQYF. The CDR3 bases are TGTGCCATCAGTGAGTCAGGGAACCAAGAGACCCAGTACTTC.

This clonotype was seen ten or more times. V usage is TRBV12-3 or TRBV12-4 and J usage is TRBJ1-6; D perhaps matches TRBD1 (5 bases). This CDR3 spans 14 amino acids. Trimming shortened V by 3 bases and J by 9 bases, and 12 bases separated the two germline ends. The CDR3 nucleotides read TGTGCCAGCAGTTTGGGCACTAGGGGTTCACCCCTCCACTTT. Encoded protein: CASSLGTRGSPLHF.

There are a few counts of this clonotype. The chain joins TRBV5-1 to TRBJ2-5; 9 nucleotides agree with TRBD2. The J segment lost 1 base and the V segment lost 2 bases, leaving 9 bases of the junction unmatched. The CDR3 has 17 residues. CDR1 is SGHRS and CDR2 is YFSETQ in the germline V gene. For the CDR3, the DNA is TGCGCCAGCAGCTTCGGGCGGGGGGGCTGGACCCAAGAGACCCAGTACTTC. Protein sequence: CASSFGRGGWTQETQYF.

This clonotype has ten or more counts. The chain employs TRBV7-2 and TRBJ2-3; 7 bases map to TRBD2. CDR1 and CDR2 from the germline V gene are SGHTA and FQGNSA. With V trimmed by 3 bases and J by 5 bases, 17 bases remained unmatched. The length of the CDR3 is 18 residues. CDR3 sequence: CASSLGRLSAGAKDTQYF. The CDR3 DNA sequence: TGTGCCAGCAGCTTGGGGCGTCTCTCGGCGGGAGCAAAAGATACGCAGTATTTT.

This clonotype has a handful of counts. J is TRBJ1-2 and V is TRBV7-2; 8 bases fit TRBD1. V trimming: 5 bases; J trimming: 12 bases; junction bases outside the gene matches: 11. Germline V CDR1 and CDR2: SGHTA, FQGNSA. This CDR3 is built from 13 residues. This chain's CDR3 is CASSPGQAVPNTF. CDR3 bases: TGTGCCAGCAGCCCGGGACAGGCTGTGCCAAACACCTTC.

A note on this clonotype: A read error may account for a junction end that differs from germline. The V and J genes are TRBV14 and TRBJ2-5; the D gene is possibly TRBD2 (6 bases). The CDR3 runs to 13 residues. Germline V gives CDR1 SGHDN, CDR2 FVKESK. The CDR3 region is CASSPFDGGTRYF. CDR3 in DNA: TGTGCCAGCAGCCCCTTTGACGGGGGAACCCGGTACTTC.

The chain recombines TRBV29-1 with TRBJ1-1; D might be TRBD1 (6 bases). This CDR3 is built from 15 residues. V lost 7 bases to trimming and J lost 4 bases, with 22 bases between them. Germline V gives CDR1 SQVTM, CDR2 ANQGSEA. CDR3 sequence (DNA): TGCAGCGCTGGAAGGCTAACAGGGACGGGCACTGAAGCTTTCTTT. Residues: CSAGRLTGTGTEAFF.

The J gene is TRBJ1-4, the V gene TRBV20-1; no clear D. The length of the CDR3 is 14 residues. Trimming shortened V by 0 bases and J by 0 bases, and 5 bases separated the two germline ends. The germline V gene encodes CDR1 DFQATT and CDR2 SNEGSKA (reference sequence). CDR3 amino acids: CSARDSTTNEKLFF. Here the CDR3 DNA reads TGCAGTGCTAGAGATTCAACAACTAATGAAAAACTGTTTTTT.

The chain combines TRBV10-3 with TRBJ1-1; a possible D gene is TRBD1 (5 bases). The CDR3 runs 15 residues. In germline, CDR1 is ENHRY, CDR2 SYGVKD. The V and J ends lost 3 bases and 4 bases respectively, with 15 bases between them. In DNA form, the CDR3 reads TGTGCCATCAGTGATGGGGGAACTAGGCGCACTGAAGCTTTCTTT. Protein sequence: CAISDGGTRRTEAFF.

This clonotype was observed many times. The gene calls are TRBV7-2 and TRBJ2-1; 11 positions match TRBD2. CDR3 length: 18 amino acids. Germline lookup yields CDR1 SGHTA and CDR2 FQGNSA. The junction had 5 bases not matched to a gene; V was cut back by 1 base and J by 0 bases. The CDR3 bases are TGTGCCAGCAGCTTAGACCCGGGACTAGCGGTCTCCTACAATGAGCAGTTCTTC. It specifies CASSLDPGLAVSYNEQFF.

Only a few counts were recorded for this clonotype. The chain is built from TRBV10-3 and TRBJ2-1; 9 bases align to TRBD2. With 3 bases clipped from V and 3 bases from J, the junction kept 6 bases outside the gene matches. Germline V CDR1 and CDR2: ENHRY, SYGVKD. The CDR3 loop spans 16 amino acids. This chain's CDR3 is CAISEQTSGIYNEQFF. The CDR3 region has the DNA TGTGCCATCAGTGAACAGACTAGCGGAATCTACAATGAGCAGTTCTTC.

The J gene is TRBJ1-4, the V gene TRBV5-5; D call uncertain. In germline, CDR1 is SGHKS, CDR2 YYEKEE (reference sequence). The V and J ends lost 5 bases and 0 bases respectively, with 11 bases between them. The CDR3 totals 15 residues. The CDR3 DNA follows: TGTGCCAGCAGTCGATCGCTTGCAACTAATGAAAAACTGTTTTTT. Translation gives CASSRSLATNEKLFF.

This chain joins TRBV5-1 and TRBJ1-2; TRBD1 aligns across 7 bases. The V gene end was trimmed by 4 bases and the J gene end by 4 bases; junction bases not matched to a gene: 7. CDR1 and CDR2 from the germline V gene are SGHRS and YFSETQ. The CDR3 spans 14 residues. Here the CDR3 reads CASSPDRTIYGYTF. CDR3 in DNA: TGCGCCAGCAGCCCGGACAGGACTATCTATGGCTACACCTTC.